The entry below gives a single TCR beta chain sequence along with its context. Its cognate antigen is unknown. This sample was included in a study of T cell responses to AZD1222 COVID-19 vaccine. Study-level points and caveats: Unmutated regions of variants are reportedly targeted by nearly half of spike-specific TCRs. The sample set comprised mostly white British donors with more females, and clonal diversity was possibly underestimated. Among AZD1222 vaccinees, only six or seven were seropositive at baseline.

Data came from immunoSEQ multiplex PCR; TCRdb stores just in-frame clones and leaves some out. The sample has around 100,000 clones, around 87% seen once. The CDR3 length is 17 residues. Losses at the gene ends were 1 base for V and 5 bases for J; bases not matched to a gene: 8. The germline gives CDR1 KGHDR, CDR2 SFDVKD. The origin of this receptor is an adult who received the AZD1222 COVID-19 vaccine. The specimen was peripheral blood, collected 28 days after the second AZD1222 dose. The V and J genes are TRBV24-1 and TRBJ1-4, with 8 nucleotides matching TRBD1. CDR3 coding DNA: TGTGCCACCAGTGATTTTGTACCGGGACAGGTCAATGAAAAACTGTTTTTT. Protein product: CATSDFVPGQVNEKLFF.